The sequence of this TCR beta chain was determined in a study of blood T cell repertoires in COVID-19. Assay: immunoSEQ multiplex PCR; the TCRdb copy retains only in-frame clones and omits some. The table has some 350,000 clones, about 90% seen once. V was shortened by 1 base and J by 9 bases, with 13 bases between the two germline ends. The CDR3 is 15 residues long. CDR1 is MGHDK and CDR2 is SYGVNS in the germline V gene. This chain uses TRBV25-1 with TRBJ1-6; D ambiguous. The receptor was isolated from a woman aged 50 to 60 with COVID-19, enrolled during active disease. The specimen was peripheral blood. CDR3 in amino acids: CASSESSLRSSPLHF. DNA of the CDR3: TGTGCCAGCAGTGAATCTAGCTTGCGGTCTTCACCCCTCCACTTT.